This TCR beta chain was found in a study of blood T cell repertoires in COVID-19. Across the whole study: COVID-19 samples, acute and convalescent, were from the United States, Italy and Spain. In each case, the material was cDNA or gDNA derived from T cells, B-cell-depleted T cells, or PBMCs.

Germline CDR1 is SGHTA and CDR2 is FQGTGA. V lost 0 bases and J 4 bases, leaving 10 bases between the germline ends. The CDR3 consists of 16 residues. This clone showed up just a few times. Per the authors' pipeline: Estimation of nucleated cell counts relied on the amplification of reference gene primers. TCRdb's copy holds only in-frame clones and misses some; the assay was immunoSEQ multiplex PCR. V and J calls plus clone size are reproduced from that table; the DNA served to infer D and trimming. The sample lists about 23,000 clones; about nine tenths were seen once. The sample consisted of peripheral blood. The gene calls are TRBV7-3 and TRBJ2-6, with D maybe TRBD1 (5 bases). The TCR was taken from a woman older than 75 with active or convalescent COVID-19. The CDR3 DNA reads as TGTGCCAGCAGCTTAACTGGACGGACAGGGGCCAACGTCCTGACTTTC. Translation gives CASSLTGRTGANVLTF.